This TCR beta chain was obtained from a study of shared clonotypes between healthy human individuals. Germline lookup yields CDR1 SEHNR and CDR2 FQNEAQ (reference sequence). V was pared by 4 bases and J by 12 bases, with 34 bases between. There are 19 residues in the CDR3. Positively selected for CCR7, the CD45RO-negative cells used as naive CD8 cells excluded terminally differentiated effector memory CD45RA+ cells. None of the donors, who were healthy HIV-negative adults, had recently had acute infections or vaccinations. Using immunoSEQ multiplex PCR, the repertoire was profiled, and TCRdb retains in-frame clones only, with some absent. The sample yields hundreds of thousands of clones, 90% to 95% seen once. About this clone: Antigen unknown.

Findings and limits, study-wide: What naive subsets generally showed was a larger estimated richness than memory subsets showed. Rarefaction analysis demonstrated incomplete sorted-subset sequencing notwithstanding large depth. The generation probabilities recorded for non-shared clonotypes fell below those of clonotypes shared by all four donors.

The rearrangement uses TRBV7-9 and TRBJ2-1, with D possibly being TRBD2 (5 bases). This TCR derives from a man aged 25 to 40 in good health. Sequenced input: naive CD8+ T cells sorted from blood. Here the CDR3 reads CASSSTVVRTLMRVGGQFF. DNA of the CDR3: TGTGCCAGCAGCTCCACAGTGGTCCGGACCCTAATGAGGGTCGGCGGGCAGTTCTTC.